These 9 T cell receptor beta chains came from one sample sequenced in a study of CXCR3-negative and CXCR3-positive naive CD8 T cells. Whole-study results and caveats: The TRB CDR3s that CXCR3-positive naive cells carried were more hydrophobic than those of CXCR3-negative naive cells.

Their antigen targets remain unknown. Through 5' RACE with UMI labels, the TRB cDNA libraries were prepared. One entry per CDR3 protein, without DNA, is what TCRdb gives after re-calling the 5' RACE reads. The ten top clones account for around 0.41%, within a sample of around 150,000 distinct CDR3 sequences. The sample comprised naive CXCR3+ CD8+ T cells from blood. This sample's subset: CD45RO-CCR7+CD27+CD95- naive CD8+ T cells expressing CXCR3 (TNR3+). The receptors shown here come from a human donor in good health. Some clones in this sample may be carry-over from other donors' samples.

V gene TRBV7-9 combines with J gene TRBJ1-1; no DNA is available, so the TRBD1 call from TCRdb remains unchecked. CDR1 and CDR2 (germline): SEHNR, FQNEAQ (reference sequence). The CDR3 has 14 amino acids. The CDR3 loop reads CASGQVLMNTEAFF.

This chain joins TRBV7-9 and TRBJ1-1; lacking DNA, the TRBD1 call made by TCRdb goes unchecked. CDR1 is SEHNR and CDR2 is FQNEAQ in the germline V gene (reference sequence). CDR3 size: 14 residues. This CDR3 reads CASSLVQGRPEAFF.

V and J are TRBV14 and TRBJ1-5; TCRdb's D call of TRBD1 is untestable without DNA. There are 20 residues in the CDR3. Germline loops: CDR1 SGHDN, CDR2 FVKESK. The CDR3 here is CASSQEGPKVRPYSNQPQHF.

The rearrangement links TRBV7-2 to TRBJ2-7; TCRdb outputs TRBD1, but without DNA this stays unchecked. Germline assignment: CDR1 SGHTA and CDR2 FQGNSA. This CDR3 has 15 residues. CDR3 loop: CASSLQGTEGYEQYF.

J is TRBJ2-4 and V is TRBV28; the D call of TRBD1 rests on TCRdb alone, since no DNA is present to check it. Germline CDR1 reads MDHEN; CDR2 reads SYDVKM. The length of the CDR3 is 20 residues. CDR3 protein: CASSLEPRDIWNVDKNIQYF. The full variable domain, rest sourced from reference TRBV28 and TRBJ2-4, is DVKVTQSSRYLVKRTGEKVFLECVQDMDHENMFWYRQDPGLGLRLIYFSYDVKMKEKGDIPEGYSVSREKKERFSLILESASTNQTSMYLCASSLEPRDIWNVDKNIQYFGAGTRLSVL.

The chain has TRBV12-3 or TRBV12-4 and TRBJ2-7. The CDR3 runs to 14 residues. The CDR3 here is CAILQVGVGNEQYF.

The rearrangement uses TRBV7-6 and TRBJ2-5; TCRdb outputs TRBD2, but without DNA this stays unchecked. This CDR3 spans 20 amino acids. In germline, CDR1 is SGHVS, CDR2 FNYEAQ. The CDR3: CASSLAPGLAGGPPQETQYF.

CDR3 protein: CASSQIPMGEKLFF. The V call is TRBV4-3, the J call TRBJ1-4. Germline V lookup: CDR1 LGHNA, CDR2 YSLEER. The CDR3 loop spans 14 amino acids.

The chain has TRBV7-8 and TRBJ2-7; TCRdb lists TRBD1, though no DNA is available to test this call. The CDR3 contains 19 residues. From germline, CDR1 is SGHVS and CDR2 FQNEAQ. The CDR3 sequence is CASSFSRTPGQGISYEQYF.